This T cell receptor (beta chain) originates from a study of T cells in localized non-small cell lung cancer. Study-level findings and limits: A median of roughly 50 of the top 100 tumor clones appeared in adjacent lung, which was paired and uninvolved.

On this clone itself: The target antigen is unknown.

The data were produced by immunoSEQ multiplex PCR, yet TCRdb's version contains in-frame clones alone and is incomplete. The sample lists about 33,000 clones, under 90% occurring once. The receptor comes from a male donor aged 60 or older with stage III lung adenocarcinoma. This specimen consisted of peripheral blood, obtained before any cancer treatment.

The CDR3 nucleotides are TGTGCCACCAAGGGAGACAGGGAGAGGACTGAAGCTTTCTTT. Translated: CATKGDRERTEAFF. The chain has TRBV15 and TRBJ1-1; 7 bases match TRBD1. The trim removed 7 bases at V and 5 bases at J, leaving 10 bases unmatched. The CDR3 is 14 amino acids. Germline V lookup: CDR1 LNHNV, CDR2 YYDKDF (reference sequence).